This T cell receptor beta chain was profiled in a study of T cell repertoires in cytomegalovirus infection. Findings and limits, study-wide: HLA-C-restricted CMV clonotypes gave the most frequent clonotype in two of eight donors. Accumulated public TCR beta family frequency recognized individuals carrying CMV together with the relevant HLA.

TCRdb processed the reads anew with MiXCR; each CDR3 protein has one entry. The profile shows more than 650,000 distinct CDR3 sequences, under 40% of them singletons. Germline CDR1 is MDHEN and CDR2 is SYDVKM. Trimming removed 6 bases from V and 2 bases from J, with 10 bases in between. This CDR3 contains 13 residues. In this sample, this clonotype turned up many times. Its antigen is undetermined. J is TRBJ1-1 and V is TRBV28; unclear D gene. The source material was PBMCs. This TCR was sampled from a human donor in good health (CMV status not recorded). Some clones in this sample may be carry-over from other donors' samples. The CDR3 DNA reads as TGTGCCAGCAGCCGCAGTAGAAACACTGAAGCTTTCTTT. Translating gives CASSRSRNTEAFF. The full variable domain, its missing parts supplied by reference TRBV28 and TRBJ1-1, is DVKVTQSSRYLVKRTGEKVFLECVQDMDHENMFWYRQDPGLGLRLIYFSYDVKMKEKGDIPEGYSVSREKKERFSLILESASTNQTSMYLCASSRSRNTEAFFGQGTRLTVV.